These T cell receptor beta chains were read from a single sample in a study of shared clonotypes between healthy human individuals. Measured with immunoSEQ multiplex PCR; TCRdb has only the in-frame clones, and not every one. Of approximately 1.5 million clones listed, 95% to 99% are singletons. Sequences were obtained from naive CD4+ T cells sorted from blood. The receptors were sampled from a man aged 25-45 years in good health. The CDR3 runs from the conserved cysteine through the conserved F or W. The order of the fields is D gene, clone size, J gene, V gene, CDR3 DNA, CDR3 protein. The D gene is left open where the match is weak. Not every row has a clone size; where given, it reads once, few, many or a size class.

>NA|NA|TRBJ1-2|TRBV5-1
TGCGCCAGCAGCTTGGCCGACAGAGGAAACTATGGCTACACCTTC
CASSLADRGNYGYTF
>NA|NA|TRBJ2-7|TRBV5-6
TGTGCCAGCAGCGTACCCGGAGAGTACGAGCAGTACTTC
CASSVPGEYEQYF
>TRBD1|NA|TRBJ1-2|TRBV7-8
TGTGCCAGCAGCACAGGGGGAAATGGCTACACCTTC
CASSTGGNGYTF
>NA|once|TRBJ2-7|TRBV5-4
TGTGCCAGCAGCCGTCACTACGAGCAGTACTTC
CASSRHYEQYF
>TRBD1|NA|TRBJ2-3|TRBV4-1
TGCGCCAGCCGTCGGGCAGGGGGCATAGCAGATACGCAGTATTTT
CASRRAGGIADTQYF
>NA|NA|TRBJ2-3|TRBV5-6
TGTGCCAGCAGGGGTTTCGGGGATACGCAGTATTTT
CASRGFGDTQYF
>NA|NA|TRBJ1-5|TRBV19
TGTGCCAGTATAGAACCTAGGGGCAGCTATTCTAATCAGCCCCAGCATTTT
CASIEPRGSYSNQPQHF
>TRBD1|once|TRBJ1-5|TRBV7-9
TGTGCCAGCAGCTTAGCTTGGGGGGACAGGGATCAGCCCCAGCATTTT
CASSLAWGDRDQPQHF
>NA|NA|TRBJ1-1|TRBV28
TGTGCCAGCAGCCCCTCTCTTTCACTGCTCCTGACTGAAGCTTTCTTT
CASSPSLSLLLTEAFF
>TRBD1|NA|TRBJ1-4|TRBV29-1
TGCAGCGTTGGAGGGGGACAGGGCCTGGCTAATGAAAAACTGTTTTTT
CSVGGGQGLANEKLFF
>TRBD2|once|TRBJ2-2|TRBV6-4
TGTGCCAGCAGTCACAGCGGGAGGGCCCTCGTCGGGGAGCTGTTTTTT
CASSHSGRALVGELFF
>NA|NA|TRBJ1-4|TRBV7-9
TGTGCCAGCAGCTATCAGGGGTCAATGGATGAAAAACTGTTTTTT
CASSYQGSMDEKLFF
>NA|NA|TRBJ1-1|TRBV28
TGTGCCAGCAGCCGAAGACAGGTGGGAGCTTTCTTT
CASSRRQVGAFF
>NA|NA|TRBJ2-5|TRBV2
TGTGCCAGCAATCCCCAGGGAGGAGAGACCCAGTACTTC
CASNPQGGETQYF
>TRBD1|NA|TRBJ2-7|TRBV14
TGTGCCAGCAGCCAAGTGGGACAGCCATCCTACGAGCAGTACTTC
CASSQVGQPSYEQYF
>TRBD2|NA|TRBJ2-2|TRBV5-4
TGTGCCAGCAAACGGGAGGGATTCACCGGGGAGCTGTTTTTT
CASKREGFTGELFF
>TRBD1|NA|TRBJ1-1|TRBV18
TGTGCCAGCTCACCCCCCAGCGGGAGACAGGGAAGCACTGAAGCTTTCTTT
CASSPPSGRQGSTEAFF
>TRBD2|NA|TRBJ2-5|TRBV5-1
TGCGCCAGCAGCACCTGGACTAGCGGACAAGAGACCCAGTACTTC
CASSTWTSGQETQYF
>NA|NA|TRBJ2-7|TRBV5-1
TGCGCCAGCAGCTCGCAAGGACTCGCGAGCTCCTACGAGCAGTACTTC
CASSSQGLASSYEQYF
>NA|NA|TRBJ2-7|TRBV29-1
TGCAGCGTTGAGTGGACGTCGACACACGAGCAGTACTTC
CSVEWTSTHEQYF
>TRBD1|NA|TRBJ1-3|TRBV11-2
TGTGCCAGCAGCCCAGGGGGAAGAAACGGTAACACCATATATTTT
CASSPGGRNGNTIYF
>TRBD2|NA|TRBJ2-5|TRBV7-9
TGTGCCAGCAGCTTAGTACTAGCGGGAGGATTCGCATTGGGAGAGACCCAGTACTTC
CASSLVLAGGFALGETQYF
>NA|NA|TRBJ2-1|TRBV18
TGTGCCAGCTCACCAGTGATAGACTACAATGAGCAGTTCTTC
CASSPVIDYNEQFF
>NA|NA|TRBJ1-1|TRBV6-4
TGTGCCAGCAGTGACGCGGACACCGATGAAGCTTTCTTT
CASSDADTDEAFF
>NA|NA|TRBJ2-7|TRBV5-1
TGCGCCAGCAGCGGGGGCTGGCAGGCAGTATCCTACGAGCAGTACTTC
CASSGGWQAVSYEQYF
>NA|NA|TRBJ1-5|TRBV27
TGTGCCAGCAGTTTACATGGGCTTCATAGCAATCAGCCCCAGCATTTT
CASSLHGLHSNQPQHF
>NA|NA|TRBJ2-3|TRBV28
TGTGCCAGCAGTTTATGGGGGGCCCTCGGCACAGATACGCAGTATTTT
CASSLWGALGTDTQYF
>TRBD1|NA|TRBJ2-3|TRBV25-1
TGTGCCAGCAGTGTTGCCGGGACAGGGGATCCAGATACGCAGTATTTT
CASSVAGTGDPDTQYF
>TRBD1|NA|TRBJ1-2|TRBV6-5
TGTGCCAGCAGTTTAGCCGGGACAGCCTTCTATGGCTACACCTTC
CASSLAGTAFYGYTF
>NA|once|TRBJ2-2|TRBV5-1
TGCGCCAGCAGCTTGGCCGGCCCAAACACCGGGGAGCTGTTTTTT
CASSLAGPNTGELFF
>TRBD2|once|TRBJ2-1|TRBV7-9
TGTGCCAGCAGCCAACTGGCGGGAGGGGACTACAATGAGCAGTTCTTC
CASSQLAGGDYNEQFF
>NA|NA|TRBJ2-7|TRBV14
TGTGCCAGCAGCCGAGAGTTCTCACCCATCTACGAGCAGTACTTC
CASSREFSPIYEQYF
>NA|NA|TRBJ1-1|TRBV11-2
TGTGCCAGCAGCTCAGAGCCAGGGACGAAAAGAGGCTCTGAAGCTTTCTTT
CASSSEPGTKRGSEAFF
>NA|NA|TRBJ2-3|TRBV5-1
TGCGCCAGCAGCTTGGTTGAATACACAGATACGCAGTATTTT
CASSLVEYTDTQYF
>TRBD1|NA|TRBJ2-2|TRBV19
TGTGCCAGTAAATTTGACAGGGGCACCGGGGAGCTGTTTTTT
CASKFDRGTGELFF
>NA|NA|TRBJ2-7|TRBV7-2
TGTGCCACCCCCCGGACGTCAACCTACGAGCAGTACTTC
CATPRTSTYEQYF
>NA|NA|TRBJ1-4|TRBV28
TGTGCCAGCAGTCTGGGGGGGCGAACTGAAAAACTGTTTTTT
CASSLGGRTEKLFF
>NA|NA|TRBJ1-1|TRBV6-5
TGTGCCAGCAGTTACGACACCTGGGGCACTGAAGCTTTCTTT
CASSYDTWGTEAFF
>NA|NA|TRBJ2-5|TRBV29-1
TGCAGCGTTGATGGGCGATGGTCAGAGACCCAGTACTTC
CSVDGRWSETQYF
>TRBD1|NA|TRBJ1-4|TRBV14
TGTGCCAGCAGCCTCCAGGACAGGGGACGTGAAAAACTGTTTTTT
CASSLQDRGREKLFF
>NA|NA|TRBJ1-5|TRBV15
TGTGCCACCAGCAGCGACAATGGCAATCAGCCCCAGCATTTT
CATSSDNGNQPQHF
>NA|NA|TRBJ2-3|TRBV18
TGTGCCAGCTCACTACAGGGAGGAGATACGCAGTATTTT
CASSLQGGDTQYF
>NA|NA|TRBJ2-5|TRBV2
TGTGCCAGCAGTGAAGGTTTGGCAGTATGGGTACCCCAGGAGACCCAGTACTTC
CASSEGLAVWVPQETQYF
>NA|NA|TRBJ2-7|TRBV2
TGTGCCAGCAGCCAAACAGGGTCGAGTGCCGGAGGCGAGTACTTC
CASSQTGSSAGGEYF
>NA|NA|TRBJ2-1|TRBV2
TGTGCCAGCAGTGAACTGCAGGGTAGGACCTACAATGAGCAGTTCTTC
CASSELQGRTYNEQFF
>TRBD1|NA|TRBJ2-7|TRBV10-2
TGCGCCAGCAGTGAGTTGGGACAGGGGACCGAGCAGTACTTC
CASSELGQGTEQYF
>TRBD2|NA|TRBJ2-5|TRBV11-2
TGTGCCAGCAGCTTCTCACTAGCGGGACTTCAGGAGACCCAGTACTTC
CASSFSLAGLQETQYF
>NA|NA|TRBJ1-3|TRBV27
TGTGCCAGCAGTTTTACGGTCTCTGGAAACACCATATATTTT
CASSFTVSGNTIYF
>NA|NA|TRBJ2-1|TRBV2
TGTGCCAGCAGTGAACAGGGACCCTCGAATGAGCAGTTCTTC
CASSEQGPSNEQFF
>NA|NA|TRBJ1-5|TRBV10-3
TGTGCCATCAGTGATACAGGGCTTCAGCCCCAGCATTTT
CAISDTGLQPQHF
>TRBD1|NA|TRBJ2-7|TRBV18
TGTGCCAGCTCACCAAGCCAGGACAGGGACGGCGAGCAGTACTTC
CASSPSQDRDGEQYF
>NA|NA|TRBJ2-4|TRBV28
TGTGCCAGCAGTTTGTTAGCCAAAAACATTCAGTACTTC
CASSLLAKNIQYF
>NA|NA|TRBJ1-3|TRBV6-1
TGTGCCAGCAGTAACTCTGGAAACACCATATATTTT
CASSNSGNTIYF
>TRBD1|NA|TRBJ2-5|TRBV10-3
TGTGCCATTGCGAGGACAGGAAAAGAGACCCAGTACTTC
CAIARTGKETQYF
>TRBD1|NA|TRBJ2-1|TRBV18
TGTGCCAGCTCACGGCTTGACAGGGGTTCTTACAATGAGCAGTTCTTC
CASSRLDRGSYNEQFF
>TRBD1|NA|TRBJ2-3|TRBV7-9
TGTGCCAGCACCCGAGGGACAGGCACAGATACGCAGTATTTT
CASTRGTGTDTQYF